These 6 T cell receptor beta chains originate from one sample sequenced in a study of shared clonotypes between healthy human individuals. The naive CD8 population came from CD45RO-negative cells selected for CCR7, without terminally differentiated effector memory CD45RA+ cells. Some clones are missing from TCRdb's copy, which holds only in-frame ones; the method was immunoSEQ multiplex PCR. The repertoire includes 550,000 to 750,000 clones, about 91% of them detected once, and 20% to 25% sits in the top ten. The sample consisted of naive CD8+ T cells sorted from blood. Every receptor here comes from a man aged 25-45 years in good health.

The gene calls are TRBV27 and TRBJ2-7, with 10 bases fitting TRBD2. Germline V gene data show CDR1 as MNHEY and CDR2 as SMNVEV (reference sequence). V shed 4 bases and J 4 bases; nucleotides not matched to a gene: 7. The CDR3 runs to 15 residues. This CDR3 reads CASSYTSGKLYEQYF. CDR3 nucleotides: TGTGCCAGCAGTTATACTAGCGGGAAATTGTACGAGCAGTACTTC.

The chain employs TRBV6-1 and TRBJ2-2, with 7 bases identical to TRBD2. V shed 6 bases and J 7 bases; nucleotides not matched to a gene: 5. Germline V CDR1 and CDR2: MNHNS, SASEGT. This CDR3 is built from 13 residues. The CDR3 loop reads CASRELASGELFF. The DNA of the CDR3 is TGTGCCAGCAGAGAACTAGCGAGCGGGGAGCTGTTTTTT.

Here the CDR3 DNA reads TGTGCCAGCAGCCAGGGTCCCGAGCAGTACTTC. Its translation is CASSQGPEQYF. The chain couples TRBV7-9 to TRBJ2-7; D possibly corresponds to TRBD1 (5 bases). Germline assignment: CDR1 SEHNR and CDR2 FQNEAQ (reference sequence). Deletions cut 5 bases from V and 6 bases from J, with 8 bases between. This CDR3 comprises 11 residues.

This chain joins TRBV9 and TRBJ2-1, with D uncertain. This CDR3 has 11 amino acids. Trimming shortened V by 7 bases and J by 10 bases, and 12 bases separated the two germline ends. Germline assignment: CDR1 SGDLS and CDR2 YYNGEE. The CDR3 region is CASGKKLEQFF. CDR3 nucleotides: TGTGCCAGCGGAAAGAAGCTAGAGCAGTTCTTC. Combining the CDR3 with reference TRBV9 and TRBJ2-1 gives the whole variable domain DSGVTQTPKHLITATGQRVTLRCSPRSGDLSVYWYQQSLDQGLQFLIQYYNGEERAKGNILERFSAQQFPDLHSELNLSSLELGDSALYFCASGKKLEQFFGPGTRLTVL.

The V and J genes are TRBV9 and TRBJ1-2; 8 bases line up with TRBD1. V was pared by 3 bases and J by 8 bases, with 15 bases of the junction left unmatched. Germline CDR1 and CDR2: SGDLS and YYNGEE. This CDR3 comprises 16 residues. The CDR3 DNA sequence: TGTGCCAGCAGCGAGCAGGACCCGGGACAGGTGGAGGGCTACACCTTC. It yields the protein CASSEQDPGQVEGYTF. The full variable domain, its missing parts supplied by reference TRBV9 and TRBJ1-2, is DSGVTQTPKHLITATGQRVTLRCSPRSGDLSVYWYQQSLDQGLQFLIQYYNGEERAKGNILERFSAQQFPDLHSELNLSSLELGDSALYFCASSEQDPGQVEGYTFGSGTRLTVV.

This clone has more than one count but fewer than ten. The genes are TRBV10-1 and TRBJ2-1; weak D call: TRBD2 (6 bases). CDR3 size: 13 residues. The V gene's germline CDR1 is WNHNN and CDR2 SYGVQD (reference sequence). V was shortened by 5 bases and J by 10 bases, with 15 bases between the two germline ends. The CDR3 protein is CASSTTSLGEQFF. DNA for the CDR3: TGCGCCAGCAGTACAACTAGCTTGGGGGAGCAGTTCTTC.